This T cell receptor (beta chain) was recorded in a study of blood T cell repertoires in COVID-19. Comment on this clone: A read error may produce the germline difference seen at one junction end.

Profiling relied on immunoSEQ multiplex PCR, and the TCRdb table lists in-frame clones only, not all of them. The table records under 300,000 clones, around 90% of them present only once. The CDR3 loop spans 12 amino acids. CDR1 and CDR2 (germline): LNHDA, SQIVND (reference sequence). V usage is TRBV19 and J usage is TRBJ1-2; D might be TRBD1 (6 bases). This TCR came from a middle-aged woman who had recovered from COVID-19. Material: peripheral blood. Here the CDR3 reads CASSTGEGPLGF. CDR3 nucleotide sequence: TGTGCCAGTAGTACAGGGGAGGGGCCGCTCGGCTTC.